The entry that follows covers one TCR beta chain sequence. Generated by immunoSEQ multiplex PCR, the TCRdb table keeps only in-frame clones and is missing some. The sample shows approximately 2,200 clones, around 25% of them seen only once. The data originate from a study of T cells in localized non-small cell lung cancer. The CDR3 extends over 18 amino acids. Germline CDR1 is LGHNT and CDR2 is FRNRAP. This sequence was found in a woman between 40 and 69 years old with stage III lung adenocarcinoma. Here the sequenced sample was lung tumor tissue, taken before any cancer treatment. This chain uses TRBV12-5 with TRBJ1-2; D remains unclear. CDR3 bases: TGTGCCAGCACTTCCGTCGGGCGGACCGGGGAAGAGAGGTATGGCTACACCTTC. Protein product: CASTSVGRTGEERYGYTF.